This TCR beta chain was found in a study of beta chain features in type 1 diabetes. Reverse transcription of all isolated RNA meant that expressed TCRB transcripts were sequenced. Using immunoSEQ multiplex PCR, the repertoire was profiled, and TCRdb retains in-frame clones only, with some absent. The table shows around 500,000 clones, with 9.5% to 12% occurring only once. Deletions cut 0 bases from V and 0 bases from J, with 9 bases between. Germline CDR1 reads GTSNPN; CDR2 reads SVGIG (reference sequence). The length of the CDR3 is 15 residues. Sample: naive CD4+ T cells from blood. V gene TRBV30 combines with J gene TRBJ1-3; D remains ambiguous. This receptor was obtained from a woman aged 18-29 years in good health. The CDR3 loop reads CAWSVIQASGNTIYF. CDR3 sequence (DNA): TGTGCCTGGAGTGTAATCCAGGCCTCTGGAAACACCATATATTTT.